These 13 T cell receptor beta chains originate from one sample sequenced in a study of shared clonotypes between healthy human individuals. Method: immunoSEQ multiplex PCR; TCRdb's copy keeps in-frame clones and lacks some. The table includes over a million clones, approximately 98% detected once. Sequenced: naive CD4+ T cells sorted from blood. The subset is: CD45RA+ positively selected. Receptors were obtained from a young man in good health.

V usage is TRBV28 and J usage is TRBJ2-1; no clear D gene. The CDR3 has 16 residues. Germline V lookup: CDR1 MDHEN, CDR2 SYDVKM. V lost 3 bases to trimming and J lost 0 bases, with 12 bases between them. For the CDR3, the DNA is TGTGCCAGCAGTTTCCCCGGGCCGAGCTCCTACAATGAGCAGTTCTTC. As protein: CASSFPGPSSYNEQFF.

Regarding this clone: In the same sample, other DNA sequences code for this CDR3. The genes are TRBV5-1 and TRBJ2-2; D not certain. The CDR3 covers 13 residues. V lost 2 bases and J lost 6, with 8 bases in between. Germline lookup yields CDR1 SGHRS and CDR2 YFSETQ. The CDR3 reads CASSLRVSGELFF. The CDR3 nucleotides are TGCGCCAGCAGCTTAAGAGTTTCCGGGGAGCTGTTTTTT.

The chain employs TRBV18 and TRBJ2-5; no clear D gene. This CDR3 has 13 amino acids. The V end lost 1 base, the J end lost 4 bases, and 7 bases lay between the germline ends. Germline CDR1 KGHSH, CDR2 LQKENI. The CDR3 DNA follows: TGTGCCAGCTCACCACAGCGAGGAGAGACCCAGTACTTC. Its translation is CASSPQRGETQYF.

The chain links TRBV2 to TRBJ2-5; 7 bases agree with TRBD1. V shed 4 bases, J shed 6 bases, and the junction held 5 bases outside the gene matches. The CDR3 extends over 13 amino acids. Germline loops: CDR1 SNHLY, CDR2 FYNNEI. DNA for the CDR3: TGTGCCAGCAGTGGAGACAGGGAAAAGACCCAGTACTTC. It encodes CASSGDREKTQYF.

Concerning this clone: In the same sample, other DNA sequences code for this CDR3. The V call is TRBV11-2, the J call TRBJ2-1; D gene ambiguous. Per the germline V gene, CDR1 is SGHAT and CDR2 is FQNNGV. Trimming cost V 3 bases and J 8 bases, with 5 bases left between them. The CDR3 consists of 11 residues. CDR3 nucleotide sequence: TGTGCCAGCAGCTTGAAGGATGAGCAGTTCTTC. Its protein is CASSLKDEQFF.

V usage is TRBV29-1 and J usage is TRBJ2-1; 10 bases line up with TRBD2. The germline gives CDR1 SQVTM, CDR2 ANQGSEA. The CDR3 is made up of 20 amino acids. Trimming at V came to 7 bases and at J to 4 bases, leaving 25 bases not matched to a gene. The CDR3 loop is CSEDPGTSEIKRGDYNEQFF. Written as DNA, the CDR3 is TGCAGCGAGGACCCCGGGACTAGCGAAATAAAACGGGGAGATTACAATGAGCAGTTCTTC.

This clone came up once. The CDR3 protein is CASRLGYNEQFF. The CDR3 coding sequence is TGTGCCAGCAGGTTAGGGTACAATGAGCAGTTCTTC. The rearrangement uses TRBV28 and TRBJ2-1; D is ambiguous. The V and J ends lost 6 bases and 4 bases respectively, with 7 bases between them. The germline CDR1 and CDR2 sequences are MDHEN and SYDVKM. This CDR3 comprises 12 residues.

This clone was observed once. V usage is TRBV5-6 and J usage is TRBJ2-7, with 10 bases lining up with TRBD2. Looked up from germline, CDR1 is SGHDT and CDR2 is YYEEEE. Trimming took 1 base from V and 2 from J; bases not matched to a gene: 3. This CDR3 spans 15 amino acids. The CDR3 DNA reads TGTGCCAGCAGCTTGCGGACTAGCGGCACCTACGAGCAGTACTTC. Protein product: CASSLRTSGTYEQYF.

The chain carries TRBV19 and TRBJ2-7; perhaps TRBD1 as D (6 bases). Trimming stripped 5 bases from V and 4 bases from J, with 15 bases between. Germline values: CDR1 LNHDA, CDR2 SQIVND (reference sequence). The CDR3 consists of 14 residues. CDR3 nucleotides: TGTGCCAGTAGTTCCCAGGGGCCCTTATACGAGCAGTACTTC. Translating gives CASSSQGPLYEQYF.

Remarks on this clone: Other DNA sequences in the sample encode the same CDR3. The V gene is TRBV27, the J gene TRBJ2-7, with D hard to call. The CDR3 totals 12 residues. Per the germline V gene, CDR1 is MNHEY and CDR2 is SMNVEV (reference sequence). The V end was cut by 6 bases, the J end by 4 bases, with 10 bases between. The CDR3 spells CASRGPPYEQYF. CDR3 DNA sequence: TGTGCCAGCAGAGGGCCCCCTTACGAGCAGTACTTC.

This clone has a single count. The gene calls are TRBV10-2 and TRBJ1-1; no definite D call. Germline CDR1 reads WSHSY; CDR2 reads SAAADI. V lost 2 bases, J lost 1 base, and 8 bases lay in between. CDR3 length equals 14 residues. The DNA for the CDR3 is TGCGCCAGCAGTGAGCTCCACCCGAACACTGAAGCTTTCTTT. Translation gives CASSELHPNTEAFF.

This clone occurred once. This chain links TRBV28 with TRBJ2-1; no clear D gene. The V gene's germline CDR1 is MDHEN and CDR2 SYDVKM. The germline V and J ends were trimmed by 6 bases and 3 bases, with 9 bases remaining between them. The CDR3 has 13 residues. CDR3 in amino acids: CASRTANYNEQFF. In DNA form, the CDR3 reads TGTGCCAGCAGAACCGCTAACTACAATGAGCAGTTCTTC.

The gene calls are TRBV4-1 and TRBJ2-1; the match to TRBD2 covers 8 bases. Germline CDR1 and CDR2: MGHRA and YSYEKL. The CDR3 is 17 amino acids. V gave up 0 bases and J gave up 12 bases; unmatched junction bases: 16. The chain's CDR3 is CASSQDQGAGARGGQFF. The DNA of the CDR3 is TGCGCCAGCAGCCAAGATCAGGGAGCGGGAGCACGCGGGGGGCAGTTCTTC.